The 24 T cell receptor beta chains reported below all come from one sample, sequenced in a study of blood T cell repertoires in COVID-19. Generated by immunoSEQ multiplex PCR, the TCRdb table keeps only in-frame clones and is missing some. The data contain tens of thousands of clones, around 86% of them singletons. Sequencing was performed on peripheral blood. The receptor set was obtained from a man aged 65-85 years with acute or convalescent COVID-19.

The chain links TRBV7-2 to TRBJ1-5, with D perhaps TRBD1 (5 bases). Between the trimmed V and J ends, which lost 3 bases and 0 bases, there was a span of 9 bases. This CDR3 contains 15 residues. Germline CDR1 SGHTA, CDR2 FQGNSA. The CDR3: CASSFPGASNQPQHF. Here the CDR3 DNA reads TGTGCCAGCAGCTTCCCTGGGGCTAGCAATCAGCCCCAGCATTTT. Full variable domain (outside the CDR3, taken from reference TRBV7-2 and TRBJ1-5): GAGVSQSPSNKVTEKGKDVELRCDPISGHTALYWYRQSLGQGLEFLIYFQGNSAPDKSGLPSDRFSAERTGGSVSTLTIQRTQQEDSAVYLCASSFPGASNQPQHFGDGTRLSIL.

This clone turned up a few times. V usage is TRBV4-3 and J usage is TRBJ1-3, with D possibly being TRBD1 (6 bases). Germline-derived CDR1 and CDR2 are LGHNA and YSLEER. Trimming cost V 3 bases and J 2 bases, with 11 bases left between them. This CDR3 comprises 15 residues. As DNA, the CDR3 is TGCGCCAGCAGCCAGGGGGCGGGAGCTGGAAACACCATATATTTT. This codes for CASSQGAGAGNTIYF.

The chain recombines TRBV10-2 with TRBJ2-4; TRBD1 aligns across 7 bases. The trim removed 2 bases at V and 5 bases at J, leaving 6 bases unmatched. Germline loops: CDR1 WSHSY, CDR2 SAAADI. This CDR3 region has 15 residues. CDR3 DNA sequence: TGCGCCAGCAGTGAGCGAGGAACAGGGGAAAACATTCAGTACTTC. This codes for CASSERGTGENIQYF.

V and J are TRBV5-4 and TRBJ1-2; 7 positions match TRBD1. Germline lookup yields CDR1 SGHNT and CDR2 YYREEE (reference sequence). J gave up 7 bases and V 1 base, and 10 bases lay outside the gene matches. CDR3 size: 15 residues. CDR3 sequence: CASSLPRTGVGGYTF. CDR3 DNA: TGTGCCAGCAGCTTGCCACGTACAGGGGTTGGTGGCTACACCTTC.

The table lists this clone with a count of one. The chain has TRBV9 and TRBJ2-5; 11 bases line up with TRBD2. The CDR3 runs to 17 residues. V lost 0 bases and J lost 3; bases outside the gene matches: 7. Germline loops: CDR1 SGDLS, CDR2 YYNGEE. This chain's CDR3 is CASSVAGVLAGEETQYF. The DNA of the CDR3 is TGTGCCAGCAGCGTAGCTGGGGTACTAGCGGGAGAAGAGACCCAGTACTTC. Full variable domain (rest looked up from reference TRBV9 and TRBJ2-5): DSGVTQTPKHLITATGQRVTLRCSPRSGDLSVYWYQQSLDQGLQFLIQYYNGEERAKGNILERFSAQQFPDLHSELNLSSLELGDSALYFCASSVAGVLAGEETQYFGPGTRLLVL.

The sample holds one count of this clone. The J gene is TRBJ2-7, the V gene TRBV15; 8 nucleotides align to TRBD2. From germline, CDR1 is LNHNV and CDR2 YYDKDF (reference sequence). This CDR3 has 13 amino acids. The V gene end was trimmed by 5 bases and the J gene end by 4 bases; junction bases not matched to a gene: 4. The CDR3 spells CATSRSGNYEQYF. The CDR3 DNA reads as TGTGCCACCAGCCGTAGCGGGAATTACGAGCAGTACTTC.

The chain uses TRBV7-6 and TRBJ2-5, with TRBD1 matching 9 bases. J was trimmed by 5 bases and V by 4 bases; bases with no gene match: 17. From germline, CDR1 is SGHVS and CDR2 FNYEAQ. The CDR3 has 18 amino acids. The CDR3 protein is CASSSPWASRDREETQYF. DNA of the CDR3: TGTGCCAGCAGCTCTCCGTGGGCGTCGCGGGACAGGGAGGAGACCCAGTACTTC.

This clone was counted only a few times. The chain links TRBV19 to TRBJ1-3; D remains unclear. The CDR3 contains 14 residues. V shed 6 bases and J shed 8 bases, with 17 bases lying between them. Germline V CDR1 and CDR2: LNHDA, SQIVND (reference sequence). CDR3 coding DNA: TGTGCCAGTAGATTAGGTTCGGCGGAAGACACCATATATTTT. It is translated as CASRLGSAEDTIYF.

This clone has just a few counts. The chain recombines TRBV5-4 with TRBJ2-7; 8 positions agree with TRBD1. After removal of 3 bases from V and 0 bases from J, the junction contained 5 bases not matched to a gene. The length of the CDR3 is 15 residues. From germline, CDR1 is SGHNT and CDR2 YYREEE (reference sequence). CDR3 coding DNA: TGTGCCAGCAGCTCCCTGGACAGGGTCTCCTACGAGCAGTACTTC. Translation gives CASSSLDRVSYEQYF. Supplemented by reference TRBV5-4 and TRBJ2-7, the full variable domain reads ETGVTQSPTHLIKTRGQQVTLRCSSQSGHNTVSWYQQALGQGPQFIFQYYREEENGRGNFPPRFSGLQFPNYSSELNVNALELDDSALYLCASSSLDRVSYEQYFGPGTRLTVT.

The V call is TRBV6-5, the J call TRBJ1-2; D unresolved. The CDR3 extends over 13 amino acids. The V gene lost 6 bases and the J gene lost 8 bases, with 16 bases spanning the gap. Germline values: CDR1 MNHEY, CDR2 SVGAGI. The CDR3 sequence: CASRVSERQGYTF. DNA of the CDR3: TGTGCCAGCAGAGTCAGTGAGCGGCAGGGCTACACCTTC.

This clone has just one count. The V call is TRBV11-1, the J call TRBJ1-1; TRBD1 agrees at 8 bases. Germline V CDR1 and CDR2: SGHAT, FQDESV (reference sequence). The CDR3 spans 13 residues. The ends lost 5 bases at V and 11 bases at J; junction bases unmatched: 10. CDR3 residues: CASSPGGTGGAFF. DNA of the CDR3: TGTGCCAGCAGCCCAGGCGGGACAGGCGGCGCTTTCTTT.

The gene calls are TRBV6-5 and TRBJ1-2, with D possibly being TRBD1 (6 bases). CDR1 is MNHEY and CDR2 is SVGAGI in the germline V gene. This CDR3 is 14 amino acids long. V lost 6 bases and J lost 3, with 14 bases in between. The CDR3 loop is CASRPTTGYYGYTF. CDR3 DNA: TGTGCCAGCAGGCCTACTACAGGGTACTATGGCTACACCTTC.

The rearrangement links TRBV11-2 to TRBJ2-5, with D maybe TRBD2 (5 bases). This CDR3 is built from 15 residues. CDR1 and CDR2 from the germline V gene are SGHAT and FQNNGV. Trimming shortened V by 2 bases and J by 3 bases, and 13 bases separated the two germline ends. CDR3 bases: TGTGCCAGCAGCTTAAGTCGACGGACTGAAGAGACCCAGTACTTC. Amino acid sequence: CASSLSRRTEETQYF. The entire variable domain, with the rest obtained from reference TRBV11-2 and TRBJ2-5, is as follows: EAGVAQSPRYKIIEKRQSVAFWCNPISGHATLYWYQQILGQGPKLLIQFQNNGVVDDSQLPKDRFSAERLKGVDSTLKIQPAKLEDSAVYLCASSLSRRTEETQYFGPGTRLLVL.

Regarding this clone: Different DNA sequences within this sample yield the same CDR3. The J gene is TRBJ2-2, the V gene TRBV6-2 or TRBV6-3; 8 nucleotides line up with TRBD1. Germline V gene sequence: CDR1 MNHEY, CDR2 SVGEGT. J lost 8 bases, V lost 2 bases, and 1 base had no gene match. This CDR3 contains 13 residues. DNA for the CDR3: TGTGCCAGCAGTTACCAGGGGGCTGGGGAGCTGTTTTTT. It codes for CASSYQGAGELFF.

The chain joins TRBV7-9 to TRBJ2-2, with TRBD2 matching 13 bases. The CDR3 spans 16 residues. From germline, CDR1 is SEHNR and CDR2 FQNEAQ (reference sequence). CDR3 in amino acids: CANRGLAGDGTGELFF. As DNA, the CDR3 is TGTGCTAACCGTGGACTAGCGGGAGACGGGACCGGGGAGCTGTTTTTT.

This clone was observed once. The chain joins TRBV5-1 to TRBJ1-4, with TRBD1 matching over 10 bases. After removal of 4 bases from V and 0 bases from J, the junction contained 9 bases not matched to a gene. The germline CDR1 and CDR2 sequences are SGHRS and YFSETQ. CDR3 length: 18 amino acids. The CDR3 DNA is TGCGCCAGCAGCGGAGGGACAGGGGCTTGGGCAACTAATGAAAAACTGTTTTTT. This codes for CASSGGTGAWATNEKLFF.

V gene TRBV30 combines with J gene TRBJ2-7; tentatively, D is TRBD2 (5 bases). The V gene's germline CDR1 is GTSNPN and CDR2 SVGIG (reference sequence). The V end was cut by 2 bases, the J end by 5 bases, with 10 bases between. CDR3 length equals 12 residues. The DNA of the CDR3 is TGTGCCTGGAGTTTTACTAGGGACGAGCAGTACTTC. Its protein product is CAWSFTRDEQYF.

This clone came up once. The rearrangement joins TRBV6-4 to TRBJ1-5; maybe TRBD1 (6 bases). Trimming pared 6 bases from V and 6 bases from J, leaving 12 bases between. Germline assignment: CDR1 MRHNA and CDR2 SNTAGT. This CDR3 has 13 residues. The CDR3 region has the DNA TGTGCCAGCAGCGGACAGTCCGGTCAGCCCCAGCATTTT. Protein sequence: CASSGQSGQPQHF.

This clone was counted a few times. The chain recombines TRBV6-5 with TRBJ1-5; D may be TRBD1 (6 bases). The length of the CDR3 is 15 residues. V was pared by 8 bases and J by 0 bases, with 14 bases between. Germline V gene lookup returns CDR1 MNHEY and CDR2 SVGAGI. As DNA, the CDR3 is TGTGCCAGCCAACGGACAGTTTATAGCAATCAGCCCCAGCATTTT. This translates into CASQRTVYSNQPQHF.

The chain carries TRBV2 and TRBJ2-5; no clear D gene. V shed 4 bases and J shed 0 bases, with 3 bases lying between them. Germline CDR1 and CDR2: SNHLY and FYNNEI. There are 12 residues in the CDR3. The CDR3 DNA reads as TGTGCCAGCAGTGCCTACCAAGAGACCCAGTACTTC. This codes for CASSAYQETQYF.

This sequence joins TRBV7-2 and TRBJ1-5, with 9 nucleotides matching TRBD1. This CDR3 is built from 19 residues. Trimming removed 5 bases from V and 8 bases from J; junction bases left unmatched: 22. Germline V CDR1 and CDR2: SGHTA, FQGNSA. CDR3 loop: CASSPRGPGTGLGSEPQHF. The CDR3 coding sequence is TGTGCCAGCAGCCCCAGGGGACCCGGGACAGGGTTGGGATCGGAGCCCCAGCATTTT.

The gene calls are TRBV2 and TRBJ2-7; no definite D call. Germline CDR1 SNHLY, CDR2 FYNNEI. CDR3 size: 13 residues. Trimming stripped 4 bases from V and 2 bases from J, with 9 bases between. DNA of the CDR3: TGTGCCAGCAGTGCAGGCCAGGCCTACGAGCAGTACTTC. It yields the protein CASSAGQAYEQYF. Supplemented by reference TRBV2 and TRBJ2-7, the full variable domain reads EPEVTQTPSHQVTQMGQEVILRCVPISNHLYFYWYRQILGQKVEFLVSFYNNEISEKSEIFDDQFSVERPDGSNFTLKIRSTKLEDSAMYFCASSAGQAYEQYFGPGTRLTVT.

The chain carries TRBV6-5 and TRBJ2-7; TRBD1 aligns across 7 bases. The junction had 6 bases not matched to a gene; V was cut back by 2 bases and J by 2 bases. The CDR3 is 15 amino acids. Looked up from germline, CDR1 is MNHEY and CDR2 is SVGAGI. CDR3 nucleotide sequence: TGTGCCAGCAGTTACAAGAGGACAGGCGCCTACGAGCAGTACTTC. Its protein is CASSYKRTGAYEQYF.

This clone was detected a few times. The V gene is TRBV28, the J gene TRBJ1-6; 9 positions match TRBD1. Germline trimming cut 4 bases from V and 10 bases from J; bases unmatched to any gene: 8. Germline lookup yields CDR1 MDHEN and CDR2 SYDVKM. The CDR3 has 15 residues. In DNA form, the CDR3 reads TGTGCCAGCAGTTCACCGGGACAGGGCGTCTCACCCCTCCACTTT. Protein sequence: CASSSPGQGVSPLHF.